Reported below is one T cell receptor beta chain. Its antigen is still unknown. No base quality information exists; no much larger clone differs at one position. The germline V gene encodes CDR1 LNHDA and CDR2 SQIVND (reference sequence). V is pared back by 5 bases and J by 2 bases, with 14 bases lying between the germline termini. Including the terminal cysteine and phenylalanine, the CDR3 comprises 15 residues. Kept here is only the CDR3 DNA, which spans 45 bases and is read in frame from base 1. The High Capacity cDNA Reverse Transcription Kit was used to reverse transcribe all of the isolated RNA, meaning that expressed TCRB transcripts were what got sequenced. Deep immunoSEQ sequencing was performed on naive, central memory and regulatory T cell samples, with an average of approximately 4 million total reads per sample. Sorted cells were lysed in RLT buffer and RNA was extracted with DNase-treated RNeasy Micro or Mini kits, depending on cell number. To prevent cross-contamination, each cell subset was processed individually, whereas patient and healthy donor samples were processed jointly. TCRB sequences were amplified from cDNA with the immunoSEQ multiplex PCR, producing 87-bp fragments spanning the CDR3 region. Sequencing of the amplicons was performed on the Illumina HiSeq platform. Turning to the authors' computational methods: PCR bias was computationally corrected using synthetic template baselines, reads within Hamming distance 2 were collapsed, and singletons that could not be merged were discarded. Reads were aligned against IMGT so that V, D and J genes, CDR3 length and insertions or deletions at six rearrangement sites could be assigned. Within each subset, clonotype counts were normalized to sorted cell number, after which true diversity and Gini coefficients were computed with the tcR R package. The overlap coefficient, calculated on TCRB nucleotide sequences, was used to measure repertoire sharing. As a proxy for the pre-selection repertoire, out-of-frame TCRB sequences from naive cells were analyzed. Sourced from immuneACCESS, this table was stored by TCRdb with only in-frame sequences that have V and J called. A share of the clones is absent; for the studies checked, an unresolved V gene accounts for under half, and the remainder has no known explanation. D and trimming come from the DNA, and the V and J calls and clone size come from that table. The sample table contains 640,000 or so clones; only one count was recorded for around 15% of them. Approximately 0.022% of the sample comes from the top ten.

The source of the sample is a study of beta chain features in type 1 diabetes (dated by TCRdb to between 2017 and 2018). As for the study more broadly: Patients and healthy donors did not differ in mean age, gender distribution, total cell number or subset yield. Across all samples, about 110 million sorted cells were examined, and cell number per subset correlated strongly with RNA yield. In the study, recently diagnosed type 1 diabetes patients and matched healthy donors were compared on the TCRB repertoires of their sorted circulating CD4+ T cell subsets. Whereas all 30 or so donors provided naive and central memory subsets, regulatory and stem cell-like memory subsets were isolated from just 8 patients and roughly 8 healthy donors.

From each donor, a single peripheral blood sample of about 116 mL on average was drawn into heparinised tubes. A BD FACSAria II and a panel including CD45RO, CCR7, CD25, CD127, CD95 and CD27 were used to sort naive, central memory, regulatory and stem cell-like memory CD4+ T cells. Purity was above 95% for every sorted population. PBMCs were isolated immediately by Lymphoprep density gradient centrifugation and stained directly without culture. To minimize batch effects, samples were stained and sorted in pairs, one healthy donor with one patient per experiment. The research as a whole found: Sequencing cDNA rather than genomic DNA could over-represent highly expressing activated cells, although activation and CD3 levels did not differ between groups. Shorter templates might be favored by PCR, yet because patient and control samples were amplified and corrected together, any such skew would affect both groups equally. Patients with type 1 diabetes made fewer insertions and deleted more nucleotides at VDJ recombination sites, implying thymic rearrangement abnormalities. Only small numbers of individuals were included in the HLA sub-analyses, which left unresolved whether HLA type had any influence on TCRB rearrangement. A moderate but significant shortening of TCRB CDR3 length was observed in type 1 diabetes patients in all four CD4+ subsets. Naive, central memory and regulatory TCRB repertoires appeared to be more similar among patients than among healthy donors.

This chain joins TRBV19 to TRBJ2-3, with no confident D gene call. The clonotype was recovered from a man between 18 and 35 years old with type 1 diabetes. The specimen sequenced was naive CD4+ T cells from blood. The cell subset or site label here, explained by the study, means: true naive CD4+ T cells. CDR3 region: CASSGIGGPTDTQYF. The DNA sequence is as follows: TGTGCCAGTAGTGGGATAGGTGGGCCCACAGATACGCAGTATTTT.